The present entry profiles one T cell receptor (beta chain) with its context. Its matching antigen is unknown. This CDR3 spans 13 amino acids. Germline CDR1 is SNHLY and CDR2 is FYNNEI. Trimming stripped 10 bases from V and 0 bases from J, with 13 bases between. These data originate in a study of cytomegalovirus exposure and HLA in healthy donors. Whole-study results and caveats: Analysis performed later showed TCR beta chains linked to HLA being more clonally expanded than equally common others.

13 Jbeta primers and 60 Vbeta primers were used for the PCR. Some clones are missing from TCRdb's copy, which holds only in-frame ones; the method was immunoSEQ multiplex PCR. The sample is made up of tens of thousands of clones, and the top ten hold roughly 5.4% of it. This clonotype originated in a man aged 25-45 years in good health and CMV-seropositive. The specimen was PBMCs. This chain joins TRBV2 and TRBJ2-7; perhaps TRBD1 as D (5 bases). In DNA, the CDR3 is TGTGCCACCCGATTGGACACCTCCTACGAGCAGTACTTC. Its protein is CATRLDTSYEQYF.